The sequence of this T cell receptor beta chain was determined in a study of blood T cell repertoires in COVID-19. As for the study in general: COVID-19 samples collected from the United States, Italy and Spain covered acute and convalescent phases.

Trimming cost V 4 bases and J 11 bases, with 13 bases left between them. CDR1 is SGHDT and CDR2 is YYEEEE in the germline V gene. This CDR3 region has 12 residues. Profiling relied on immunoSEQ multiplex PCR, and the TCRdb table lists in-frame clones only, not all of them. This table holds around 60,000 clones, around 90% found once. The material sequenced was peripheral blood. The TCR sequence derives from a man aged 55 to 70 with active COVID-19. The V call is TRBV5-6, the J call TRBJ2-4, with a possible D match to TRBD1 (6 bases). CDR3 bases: TGTGCCAGCAGCACGATTGCAGGGGTTCAGTACTTC. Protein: CASSTIAGVQYF.